This T cell receptor (beta chain) was documented in a study of vaccination and CD4 T cells after COVID-19. With the Oncomine TCR Beta short-read assay, DNA from cultured CD4+ T cells was sequenced. From the PCR reads, TCRdb called clonotypes with MiXCR, one entry per CDR3 protein. Among 11,000 or so distinct CDR3 sequences listed, roughly 46% were seen once. Concerning this clonotype itself: Its antigen is unknown.

Treatment specified: approximately 9-day PBMC culture with coronavirus spike peptide pools or control peptides (ViraFEST assay). US Alpha, Beta and Delta variants postdated the positive PCR dates, which ran from March to December 2020. Per the germline V gene, CDR1 is SEHNR and CDR2 is FQNEAQ (reference sequence). The junction had 8 bases not matched to a gene; V was cut back by 2 bases and J by 6 bases. The CDR3 has 15 amino acids. This clonotype originated in a human donor who had recovered from COVID-19. The rearrangement joins TRBV7-9 to TRBJ1-1; 8 bases are shared with TRBD1. Specimen: CD4+ T cells from blood, cultured in vitro. The CDR3 protein is CASSLRGGQAPEAFF. The CDR3, as DNA: TGTGCCAGCAGCTTAAGGGGGGGACAGGCCCCTGAAGCTTTCTTT.